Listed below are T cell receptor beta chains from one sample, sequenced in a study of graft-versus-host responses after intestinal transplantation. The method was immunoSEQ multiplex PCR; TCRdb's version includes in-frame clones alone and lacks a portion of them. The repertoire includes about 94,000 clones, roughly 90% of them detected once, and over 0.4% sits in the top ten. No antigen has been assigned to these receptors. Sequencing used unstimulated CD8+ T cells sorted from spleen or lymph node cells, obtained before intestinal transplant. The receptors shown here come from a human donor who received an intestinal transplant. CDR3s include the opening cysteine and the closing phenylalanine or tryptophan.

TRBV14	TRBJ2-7	CASRSTGVPEQYF
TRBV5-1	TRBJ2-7	CASSLSHSGGTYEQYF
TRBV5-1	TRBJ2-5	CASSLADRAQETQYF
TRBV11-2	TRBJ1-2	CASSHPRGGGGYYGYTF
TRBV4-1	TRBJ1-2	CASRGTGGDYGYTF
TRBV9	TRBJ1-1	CASSAGQQNTEAFF
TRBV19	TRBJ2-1	CASSLSQGNEQFF
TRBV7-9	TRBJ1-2	CASSSGQYELYGYTF
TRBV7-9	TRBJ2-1	CASSFGANEQFF
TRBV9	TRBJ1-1	CASSVESGGGTEAFF
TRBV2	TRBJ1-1	CASSGTGGTEAFF
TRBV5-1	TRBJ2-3	CASSMDYVADTQYF
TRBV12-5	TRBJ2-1	CASAREASGGAGEQFF
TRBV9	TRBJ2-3	CASSVGTGLGDTQYF
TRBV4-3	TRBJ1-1	CASSQDQGRNTEAFF
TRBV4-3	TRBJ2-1	CASSPTSGGYVTYNEQFF
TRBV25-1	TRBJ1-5	CASSESGVGGDFPQHF
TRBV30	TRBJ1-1	CAWTDERRLGDTEAFF
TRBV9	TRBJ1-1	CASSVGPGPQFNTEAFF
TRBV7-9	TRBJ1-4	CASSVEGTLWEKLFF
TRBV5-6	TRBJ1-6	CASSPSGQGNNSPLHF
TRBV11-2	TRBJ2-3	CASSSRLAGEGDTQYF
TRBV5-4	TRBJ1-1	CASRDSLNTEAFF
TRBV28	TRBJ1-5	CASSFSPRQPQHF
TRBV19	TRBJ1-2	CASSILEGADGYTF
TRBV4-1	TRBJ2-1	CASSPGLYSYNEQFF
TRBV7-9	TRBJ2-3	CASSADGTDTQYF
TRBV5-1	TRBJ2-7	CASSLLPGQGYEQYF
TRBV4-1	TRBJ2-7	CASSQGQGFTYEQYF
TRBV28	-	CASMGGTYEQYF
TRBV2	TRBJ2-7	CASEGISTSYEQYF